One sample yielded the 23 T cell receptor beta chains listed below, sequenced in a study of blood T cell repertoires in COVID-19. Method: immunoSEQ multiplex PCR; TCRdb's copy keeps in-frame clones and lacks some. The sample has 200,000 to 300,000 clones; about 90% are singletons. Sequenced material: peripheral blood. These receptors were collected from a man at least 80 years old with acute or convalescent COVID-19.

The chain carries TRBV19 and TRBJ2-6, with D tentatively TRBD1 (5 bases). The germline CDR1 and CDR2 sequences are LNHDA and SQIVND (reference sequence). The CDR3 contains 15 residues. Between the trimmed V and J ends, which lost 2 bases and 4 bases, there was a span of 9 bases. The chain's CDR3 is CASSIKGAGANVLTF. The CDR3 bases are TGTGCCAGTAGTATAAAAGGGGCAGGGGCCAACGTCCTGACTTTC. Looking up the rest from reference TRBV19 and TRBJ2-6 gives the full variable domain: DGGITQSPKYLFRKEGQNVTLSCEQNLNHDAMYWYRQDPGQGLRLIYYSQIVNDFQKGDIAEGYSVSREKKESFPLTVTSAQKNPTAFYLCASSIKGAGANVLTFGAGSRLTVL.

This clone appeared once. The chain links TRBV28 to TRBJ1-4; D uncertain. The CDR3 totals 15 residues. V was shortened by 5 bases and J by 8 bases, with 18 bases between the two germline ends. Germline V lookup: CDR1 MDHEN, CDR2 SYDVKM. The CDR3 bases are TGTGCCAGCAGTACCCCCGGAGGAAATGGCGAAAAACTGTTTTTT. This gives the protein CASSTPGGNGEKLFF.

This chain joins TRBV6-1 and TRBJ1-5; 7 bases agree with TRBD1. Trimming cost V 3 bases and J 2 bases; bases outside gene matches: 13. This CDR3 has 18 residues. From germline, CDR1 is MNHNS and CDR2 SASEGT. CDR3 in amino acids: CASSEWWNRDRGNQPQHF. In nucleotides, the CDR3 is TGTGCCAGCAGTGAGTGGTGGAACCGGGACAGAGGCAATCAGCCCCAGCATTTT.

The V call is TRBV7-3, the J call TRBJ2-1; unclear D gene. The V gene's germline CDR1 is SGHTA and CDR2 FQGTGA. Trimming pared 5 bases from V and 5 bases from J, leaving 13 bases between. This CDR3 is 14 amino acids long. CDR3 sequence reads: CASSRSAAHNEQFF. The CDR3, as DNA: TGTGCCAGCAGCCGCAGTGCCGCTCACAATGAGCAGTTCTTC.

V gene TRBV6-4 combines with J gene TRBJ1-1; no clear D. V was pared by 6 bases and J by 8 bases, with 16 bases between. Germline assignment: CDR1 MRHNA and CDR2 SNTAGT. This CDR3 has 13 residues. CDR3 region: CASRDQPSAEAFF. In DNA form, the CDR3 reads TGTGCCAGCAGAGACCAGCCGAGCGCCGAAGCTTTCTTT.

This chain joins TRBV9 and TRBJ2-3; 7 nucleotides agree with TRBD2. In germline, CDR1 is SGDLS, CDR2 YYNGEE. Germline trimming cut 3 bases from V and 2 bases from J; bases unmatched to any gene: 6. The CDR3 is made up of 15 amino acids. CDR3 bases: TGTGCCAGCAGCGCCAGGGAGGGGTACACAGATACGCAGTATTTT. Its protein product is CASSAREGYTDTQYF.

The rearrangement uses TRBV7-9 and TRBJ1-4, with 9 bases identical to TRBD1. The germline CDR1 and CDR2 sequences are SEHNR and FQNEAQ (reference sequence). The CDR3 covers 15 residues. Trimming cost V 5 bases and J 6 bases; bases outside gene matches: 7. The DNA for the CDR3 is TGTGCCAGCAGCCCAGGACAGGGGCACCATGAAAAACTGTTTTTT. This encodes CASSPGQGHHEKLFF. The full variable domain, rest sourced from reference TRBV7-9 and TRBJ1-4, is DTGVSQNPRHKITKRGQNVTFRCDPISEHNRLYWYRQTLGQGPEFLTYFQNEAQLEKSRLLSDRFSAERPKGSFSTLEIQRTEQGDSAMYLCASSPGQGHHEKLFFGSGTQLSVL.

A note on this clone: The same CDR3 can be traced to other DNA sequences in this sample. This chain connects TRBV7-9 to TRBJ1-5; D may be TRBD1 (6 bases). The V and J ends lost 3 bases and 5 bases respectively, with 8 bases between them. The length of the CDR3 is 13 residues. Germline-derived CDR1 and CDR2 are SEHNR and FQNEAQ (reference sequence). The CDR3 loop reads CASSLSGDQPQHF. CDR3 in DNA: TGTGCCAGCAGCTTGTCAGGGGATCAGCCCCAGCATTTT.

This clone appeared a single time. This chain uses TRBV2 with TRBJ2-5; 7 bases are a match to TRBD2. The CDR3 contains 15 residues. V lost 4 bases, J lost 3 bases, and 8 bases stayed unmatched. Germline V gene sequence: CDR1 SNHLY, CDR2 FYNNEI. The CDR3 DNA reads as TGTGCCAGCAGTGGACTAGCCAACCGGGAAGAGACCCAGTACTTC. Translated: CASSGLANREETQYF.

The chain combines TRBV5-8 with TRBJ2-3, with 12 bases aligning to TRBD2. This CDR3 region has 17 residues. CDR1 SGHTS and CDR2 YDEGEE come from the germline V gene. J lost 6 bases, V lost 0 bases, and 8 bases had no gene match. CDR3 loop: CASSLGGTSGPMDTQYF. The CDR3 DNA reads TGTGCCAGCAGCTTGGGGGGGACTAGCGGGCCAATGGATACGCAGTATTTT.

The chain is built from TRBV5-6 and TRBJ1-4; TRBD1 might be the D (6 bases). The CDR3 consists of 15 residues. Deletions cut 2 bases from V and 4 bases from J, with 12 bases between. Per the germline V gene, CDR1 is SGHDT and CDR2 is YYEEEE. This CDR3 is CASSFLTGDNEKLFF. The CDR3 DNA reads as TGTGCCAGCAGCTTTCTGACAGGAGATAATGAAAAACTGTTTTTT.

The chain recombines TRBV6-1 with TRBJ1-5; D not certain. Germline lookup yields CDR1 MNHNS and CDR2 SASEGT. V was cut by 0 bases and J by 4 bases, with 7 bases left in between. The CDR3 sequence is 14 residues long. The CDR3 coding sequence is TGTGCCAGCAGTGAAGCGGGCCTTAATCAGCCCCAGCATTTT. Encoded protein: CASSEAGLNQPQHF.

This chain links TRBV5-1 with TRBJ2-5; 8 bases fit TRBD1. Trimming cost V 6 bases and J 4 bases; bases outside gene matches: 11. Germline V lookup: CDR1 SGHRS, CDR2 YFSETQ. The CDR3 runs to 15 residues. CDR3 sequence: CASNQPGGAGETQYF. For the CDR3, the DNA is TGCGCCAGCAATCAACCAGGGGGCGCGGGAGAGACCCAGTACTTC.

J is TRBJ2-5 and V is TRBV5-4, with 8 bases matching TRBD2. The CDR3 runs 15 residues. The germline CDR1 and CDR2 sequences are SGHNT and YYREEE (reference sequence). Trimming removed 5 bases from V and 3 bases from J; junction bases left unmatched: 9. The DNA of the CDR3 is TGTGCCAGCAGGCCGAGCGGGGGTAGCGAAGAGACCCAGTACTTC. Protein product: CASRPSGGSEETQYF.

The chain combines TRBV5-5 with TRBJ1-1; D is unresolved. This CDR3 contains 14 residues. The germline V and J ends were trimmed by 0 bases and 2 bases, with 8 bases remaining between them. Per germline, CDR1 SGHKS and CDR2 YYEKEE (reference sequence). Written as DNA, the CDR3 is TGTGCCAGCAGCTTGGGAGGGCACAACACTGAAGCTTTCTTT. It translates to CASSLGGHNTEAFF.

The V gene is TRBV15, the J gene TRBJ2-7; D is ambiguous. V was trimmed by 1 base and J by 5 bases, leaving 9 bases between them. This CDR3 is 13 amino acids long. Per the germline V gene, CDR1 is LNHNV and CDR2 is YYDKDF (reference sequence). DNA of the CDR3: TGTGCCACCAGCAGAGGTTGGTCGGACGAGCAGTACTTC. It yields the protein CATSRGWSDEQYF.

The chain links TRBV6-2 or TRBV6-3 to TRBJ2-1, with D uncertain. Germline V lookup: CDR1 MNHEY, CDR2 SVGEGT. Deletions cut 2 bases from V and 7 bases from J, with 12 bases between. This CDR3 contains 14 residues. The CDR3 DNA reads TGTGCCAGCAGTTACCCAAACTACTCTAATGAGCAGTTCTTC. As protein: CASSYPNYSNEQFF.

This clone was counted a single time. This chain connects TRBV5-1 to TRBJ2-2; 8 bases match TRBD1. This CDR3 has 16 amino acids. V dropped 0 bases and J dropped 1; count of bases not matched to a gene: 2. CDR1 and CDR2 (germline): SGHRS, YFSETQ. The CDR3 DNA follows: TGCGCCAGCAGCTTGGACGGGACAGGGAACACCGGGGAGCTGTTTTTT. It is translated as CASSLDGTGNTGELFF.

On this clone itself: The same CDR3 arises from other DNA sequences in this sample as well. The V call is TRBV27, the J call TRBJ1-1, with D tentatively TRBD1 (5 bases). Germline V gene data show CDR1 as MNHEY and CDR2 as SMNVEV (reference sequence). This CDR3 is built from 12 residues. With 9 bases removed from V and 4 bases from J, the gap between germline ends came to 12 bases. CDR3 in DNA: TGTGCCAGTAGTGGACACCTCACTGAAGCTTTCTTT. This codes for CASSGHLTEAFF.

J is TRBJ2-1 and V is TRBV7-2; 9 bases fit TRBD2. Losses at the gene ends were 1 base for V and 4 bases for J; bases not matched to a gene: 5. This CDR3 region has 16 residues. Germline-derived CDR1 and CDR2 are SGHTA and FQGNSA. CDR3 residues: CASSLERGESYNEQFF. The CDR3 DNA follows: TGTGCCAGCAGCTTAGAGCGGGGGGAAAGTTACAATGAGCAGTTCTTC. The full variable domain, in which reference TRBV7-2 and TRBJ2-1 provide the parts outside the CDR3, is GAGVSQSPSNKVTEKGKDVELRCDPISGHTALYWYRQSLGQGLEFLIYFQGNSAPDKSGLPSDRFSAERTGGSVSTLTIQRTQQEDSAVYLCASSLERGESYNEQFFGPGTRLTVL.

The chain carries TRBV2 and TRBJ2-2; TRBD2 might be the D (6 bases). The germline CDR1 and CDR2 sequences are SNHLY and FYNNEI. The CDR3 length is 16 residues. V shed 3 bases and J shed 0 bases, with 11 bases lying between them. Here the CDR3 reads CASSESGLSNTGELFF. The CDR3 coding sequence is TGTGCCAGCAGTGAGTCGGGACTGTCGAACACCGGGGAGCTGTTTTTT.

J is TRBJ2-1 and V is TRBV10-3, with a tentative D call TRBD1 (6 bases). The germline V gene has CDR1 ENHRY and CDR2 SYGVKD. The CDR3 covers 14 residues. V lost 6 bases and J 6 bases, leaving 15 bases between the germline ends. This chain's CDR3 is CAIRGTGLSNEQFF. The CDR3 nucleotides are TGTGCCATCAGAGGAACAGGGTTAAGCAATGAGCAGTTCTTC.

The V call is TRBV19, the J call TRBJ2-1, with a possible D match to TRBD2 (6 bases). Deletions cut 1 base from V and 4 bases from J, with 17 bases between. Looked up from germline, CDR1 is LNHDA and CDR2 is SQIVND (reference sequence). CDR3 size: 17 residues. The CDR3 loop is CASSIGIGGATYNEQFF. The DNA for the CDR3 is TGTGCCAGTAGTATAGGGATAGGAGGGGCGACTTACAATGAGCAGTTCTTC. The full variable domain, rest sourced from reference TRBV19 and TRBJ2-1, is DGGITQSPKYLFRKEGQNVTLSCEQNLNHDAMYWYRQDPGQGLRLIYYSQIVNDFQKGDIAEGYSVSREKKESFPLTVTSAQKNPTAFYLCASSIGIGGATYNEQFFGPGTRLTVL.